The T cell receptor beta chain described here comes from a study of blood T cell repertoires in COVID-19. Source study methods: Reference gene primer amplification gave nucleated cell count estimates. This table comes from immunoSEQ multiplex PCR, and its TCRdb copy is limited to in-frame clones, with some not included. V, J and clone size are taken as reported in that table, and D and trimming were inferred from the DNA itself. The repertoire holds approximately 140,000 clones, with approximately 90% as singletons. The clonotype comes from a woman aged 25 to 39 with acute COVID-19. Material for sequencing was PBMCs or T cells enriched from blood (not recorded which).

The CDR3 sequence: CASSVVAGSGTDTQYF. The CDR3 DNA reads TGTGCCAGCAGCGTAGTGGCGGGATCGGGGACAGATACGCAGTATTTT. J is TRBJ2-3 and V is TRBV9; D perhaps matches TRBD2 (6 bases). The CDR3 has 16 amino acids. V was clipped by 0 bases and J by 3 bases, with 14 bases between them. In germline, CDR1 is SGDLS, CDR2 YYNGEE.